This T cell receptor beta chain was sequenced during a study of blood T cell repertoires in COVID-19. On the study more broadly: In each case, the material was cDNA or gDNA derived from T cells, B-cell-depleted T cells, or PBMCs.

The CDR3 length is 16 residues. V lost 3 bases to trimming and J lost 3 bases; unmatched junction nucleotides: 10. Germline loops: CDR1 SGDLS, CDR2 YYNGEE. Participant-given clinical history determined each cohort assignment. TCRdb keeps only in-frame clones here, not all; method: immunoSEQ multiplex PCR. The table includes hundreds of thousands of clones, approximately 78% detected once. Sequencing was carried out using PBMCs or T cells enriched from blood (not recorded which). The J gene is TRBJ2-7, the V gene TRBV9, with 9 bases identical to TRBD2. The origin of this receptor is a man aged 35-49 years who had been exposed to COVID-19. CDR3 DNA sequence: TGTGCCAGCAGCGAGGGGACTAGCACTCGCCTCTACGAGCAGTACTTC. Amino acids: CASSEGTSTRLYEQYF.